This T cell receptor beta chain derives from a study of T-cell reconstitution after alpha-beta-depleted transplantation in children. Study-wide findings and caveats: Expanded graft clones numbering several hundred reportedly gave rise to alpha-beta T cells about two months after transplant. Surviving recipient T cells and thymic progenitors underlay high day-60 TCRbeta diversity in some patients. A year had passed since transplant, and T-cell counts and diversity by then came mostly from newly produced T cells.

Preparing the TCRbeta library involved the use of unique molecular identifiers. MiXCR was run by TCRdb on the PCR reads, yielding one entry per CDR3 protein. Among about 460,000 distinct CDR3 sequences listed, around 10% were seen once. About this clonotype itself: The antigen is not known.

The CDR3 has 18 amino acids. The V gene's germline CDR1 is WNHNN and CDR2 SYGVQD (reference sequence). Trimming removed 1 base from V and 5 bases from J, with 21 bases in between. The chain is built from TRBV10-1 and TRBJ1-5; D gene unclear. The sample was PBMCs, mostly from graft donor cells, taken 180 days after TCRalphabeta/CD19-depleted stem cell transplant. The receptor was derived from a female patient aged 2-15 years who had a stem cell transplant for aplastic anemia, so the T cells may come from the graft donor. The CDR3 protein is CASSELDVETSGDQPQHF. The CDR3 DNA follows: TGCGCCAGCAGTGAGTTAGACGTTGAGACTTCCGGGGATCAGCCCCAGCATTTT.